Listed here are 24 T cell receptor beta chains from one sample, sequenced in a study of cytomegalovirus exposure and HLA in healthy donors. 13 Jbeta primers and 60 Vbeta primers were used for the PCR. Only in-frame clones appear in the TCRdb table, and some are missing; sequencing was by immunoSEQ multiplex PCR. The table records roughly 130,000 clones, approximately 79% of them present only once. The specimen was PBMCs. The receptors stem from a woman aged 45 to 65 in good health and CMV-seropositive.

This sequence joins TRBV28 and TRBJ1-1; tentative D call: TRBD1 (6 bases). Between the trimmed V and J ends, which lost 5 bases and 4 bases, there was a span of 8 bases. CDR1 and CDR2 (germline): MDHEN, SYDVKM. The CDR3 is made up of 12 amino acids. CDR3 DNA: TGTGCCAGCAGTGACAGGTCCACTGAAGCTTTCTTT. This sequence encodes CASSDRSTEAFF.

The CDR3 DNA follows: TGTGCCAGCAGCTTAGTGGTGGACTCCCCCTACAATGAGCAGTTCTTC. Its translation: CASSLVVDSPYNEQFF. The J gene is TRBJ2-1, the V gene TRBV11-2; tentatively, D is TRBD2 (5 bases). Germline loops: CDR1 SGHAT, CDR2 FQNNGV. CDR3 size: 16 residues. Trimming left V 1 base short and J 2 bases short, with 12 bases between.

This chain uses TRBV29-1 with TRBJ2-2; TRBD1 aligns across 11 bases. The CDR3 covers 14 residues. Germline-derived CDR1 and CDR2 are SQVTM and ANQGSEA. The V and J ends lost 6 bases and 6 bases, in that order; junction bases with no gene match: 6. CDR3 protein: CSVRRTGGSGELFF. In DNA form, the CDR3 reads TGCAGCGTGCGTAGGACAGGGGGCTCCGGGGAGCTGTTTTTT.

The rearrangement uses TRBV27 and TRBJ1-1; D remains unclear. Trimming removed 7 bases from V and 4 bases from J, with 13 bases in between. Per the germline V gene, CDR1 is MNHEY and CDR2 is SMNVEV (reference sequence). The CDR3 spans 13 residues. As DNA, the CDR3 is TGTGCCAGCATTAATGCCGTCGGCACTGAAGCTTTCTTT. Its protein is CASINAVGTEAFF.

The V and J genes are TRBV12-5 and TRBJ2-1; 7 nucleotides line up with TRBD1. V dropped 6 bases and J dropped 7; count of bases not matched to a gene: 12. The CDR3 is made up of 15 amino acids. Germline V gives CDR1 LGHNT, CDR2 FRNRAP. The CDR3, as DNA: TGTGCTAGTGGGCTCCCAGGGGGTATTGGGAATGAGCAGTTCTTC. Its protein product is CASGLPGGIGNEQFF. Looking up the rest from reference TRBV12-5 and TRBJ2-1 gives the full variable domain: DARVTQTPRHKVTEMGQEVTMRCQPILGHNTVFWYRQTMMQGLELLAYFRNRAPLDDSGMPKDRFSAEMPDATLATLKIQPSEPRDSAVYFCASGLPGGIGNEQFFGPGTRLTVL.

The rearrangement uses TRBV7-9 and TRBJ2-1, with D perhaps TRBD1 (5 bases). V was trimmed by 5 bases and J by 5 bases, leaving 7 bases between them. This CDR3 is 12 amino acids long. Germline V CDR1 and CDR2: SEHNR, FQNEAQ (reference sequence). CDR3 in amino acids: CASSPQDNEQFF. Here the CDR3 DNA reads TGTGCCAGCAGCCCACAGGACAATGAGCAGTTCTTC.

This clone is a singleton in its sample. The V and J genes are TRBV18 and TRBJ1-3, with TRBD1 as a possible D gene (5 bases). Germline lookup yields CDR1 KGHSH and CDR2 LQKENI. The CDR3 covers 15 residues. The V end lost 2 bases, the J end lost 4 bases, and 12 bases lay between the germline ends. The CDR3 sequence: CASSPNSPGGNTIYF. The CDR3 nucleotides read TGTGCCAGCTCACCAAACTCTCCAGGGGGAAACACCATATATTTT. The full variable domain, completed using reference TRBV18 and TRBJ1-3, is NAGVMQNPRHLVRRRGQEARLRCSPMKGHSHVYWYRQLPEEGLKFMVYLQKENIIDESGMPKERFSAEFPKEGPSILRIQQVVRGDSAAYFCASSPNSPGGNTIYFGEGSWLTVV.

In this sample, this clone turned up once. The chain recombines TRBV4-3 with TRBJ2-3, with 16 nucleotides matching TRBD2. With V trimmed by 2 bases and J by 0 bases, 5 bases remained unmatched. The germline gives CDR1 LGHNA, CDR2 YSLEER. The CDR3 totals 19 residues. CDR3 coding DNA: TGCGCCAGCAGCCAACTAGGGACTAGCGGGGGGGGAAGCACAGATACGCAGTATTTT. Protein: CASSQLGTSGGGSTDTQYF.

CDR3: CASSEKRDYNSPLHF. The CDR3, as DNA: TGCGCCAGCAGTGAGAAGCGGGACTATAATTCACCCCTCCACTTT. The chain is built from TRBV10-1 and TRBJ1-6; no definite D call. Trimming stripped 2 bases from V and 3 bases from J, with 8 bases between. Germline values: CDR1 WNHNN, CDR2 SYGVQD (reference sequence). The length of the CDR3 is 15 residues.

The CDR3 is CASSYRPGRNEKLFF. As DNA, the CDR3 is TGTGCCAGCAGTTACCGTCCAGGGAGGAATGAAAAACTGTTTTTT. The chain combines TRBV6-5 with TRBJ1-4; D might be TRBD1 (5 bases). Per germline, CDR1 MNHEY and CDR2 SVGAGI. The CDR3 loop spans 15 amino acids. The ends were cut back, 2 bases at V and 5 bases at J, with 12 bases in the middle.

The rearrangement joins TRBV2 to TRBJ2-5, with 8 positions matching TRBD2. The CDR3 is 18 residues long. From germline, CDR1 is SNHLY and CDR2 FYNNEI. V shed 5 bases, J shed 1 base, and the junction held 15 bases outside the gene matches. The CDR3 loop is CASSKVVAGGNFQETQYF. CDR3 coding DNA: TGTGCCAGCAGTAAAGTCGTGGCGGGGGGCAACTTCCAAGAGACCCAGTACTTC.

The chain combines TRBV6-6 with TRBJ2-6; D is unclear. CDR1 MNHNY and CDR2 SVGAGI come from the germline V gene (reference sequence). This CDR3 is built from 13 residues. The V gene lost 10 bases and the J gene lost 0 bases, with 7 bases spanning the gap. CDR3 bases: TGTGCCACCGTAGACTCTGGGGCCAACGTCCTGACTTTC. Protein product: CATVDSGANVLTF.

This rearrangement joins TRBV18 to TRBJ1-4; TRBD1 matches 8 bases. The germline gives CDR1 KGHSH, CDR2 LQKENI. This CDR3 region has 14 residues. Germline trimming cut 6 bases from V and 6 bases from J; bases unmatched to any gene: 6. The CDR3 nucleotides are TGTGCCAGCTCGACGGGACAGGCCGATGAAAAACTGTTTTTT. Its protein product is CASSTGQADEKLFF.

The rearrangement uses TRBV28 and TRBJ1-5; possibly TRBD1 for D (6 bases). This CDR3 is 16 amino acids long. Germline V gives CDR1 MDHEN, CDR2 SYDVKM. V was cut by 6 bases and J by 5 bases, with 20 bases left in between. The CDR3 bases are TGTGCCAGCAGCCCCCAGGGGCGCGGTGGGGATCAGCCCCAGCATTTT. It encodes CASSPQGRGGDQPQHF. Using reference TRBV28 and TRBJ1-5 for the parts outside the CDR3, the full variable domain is DVKVTQSSRYLVKRTGEKVFLECVQDMDHENMFWYRQDPGLGLRLIYFSYDVKMKEKGDIPEGYSVSREKKERFSLILESASTNQTSMYLCASSPQGRGGDQPQHFGDGTRLSIL.

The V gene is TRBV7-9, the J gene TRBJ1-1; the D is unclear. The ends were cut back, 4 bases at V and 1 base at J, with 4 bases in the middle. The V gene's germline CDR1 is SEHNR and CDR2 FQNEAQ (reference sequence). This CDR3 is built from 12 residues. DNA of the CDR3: TGTGCCAGCAGCTACACGAACACTGAAGCTTTCTTT. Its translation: CASSYTNTEAFF.

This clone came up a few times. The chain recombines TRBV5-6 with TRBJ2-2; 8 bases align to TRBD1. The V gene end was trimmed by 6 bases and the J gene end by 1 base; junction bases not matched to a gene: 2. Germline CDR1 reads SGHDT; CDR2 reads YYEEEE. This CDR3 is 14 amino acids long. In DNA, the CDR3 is TGTGCCAGCATCGGACAGGGGAACACCGGGGAGCTGTTTTTT. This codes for CASIGQGNTGELFF.

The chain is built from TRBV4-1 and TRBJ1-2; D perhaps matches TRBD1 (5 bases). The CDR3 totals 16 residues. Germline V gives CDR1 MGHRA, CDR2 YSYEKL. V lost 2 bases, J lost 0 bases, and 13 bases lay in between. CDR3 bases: TGCGCCAGCAGCCAACCCAGGGAAGAAACTAACTATGGCTACACCTTC. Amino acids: CASSQPREETNYGYTF.

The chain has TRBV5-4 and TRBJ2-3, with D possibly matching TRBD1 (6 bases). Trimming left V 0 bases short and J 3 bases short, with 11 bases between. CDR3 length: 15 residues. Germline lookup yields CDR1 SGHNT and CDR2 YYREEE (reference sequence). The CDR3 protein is CASSLGGRSTDTQYF. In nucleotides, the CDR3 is TGTGCCAGCAGCTTGGGGGGGCGAAGTACAGATACGCAGTATTTT.

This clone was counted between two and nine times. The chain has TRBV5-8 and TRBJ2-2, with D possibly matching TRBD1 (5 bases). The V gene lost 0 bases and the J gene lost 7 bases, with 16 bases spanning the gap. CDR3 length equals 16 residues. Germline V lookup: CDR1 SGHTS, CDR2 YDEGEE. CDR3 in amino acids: CASSLDPRAPVGELFF. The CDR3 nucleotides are TGTGCCAGCAGCTTGGACCCCAGGGCCCCCGTCGGGGAGCTGTTTTTT. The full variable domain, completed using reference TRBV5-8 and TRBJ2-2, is EAGVTQSPTHLIKTRGQQATLRCSPISGHTSVYWYQQALGLGLQFLLWYDEGEERNRGNFPPRFSGRQFPNYSSELNVNALELEDSALYLCASSLDPRAPVGELFFGEGSRLTVL.

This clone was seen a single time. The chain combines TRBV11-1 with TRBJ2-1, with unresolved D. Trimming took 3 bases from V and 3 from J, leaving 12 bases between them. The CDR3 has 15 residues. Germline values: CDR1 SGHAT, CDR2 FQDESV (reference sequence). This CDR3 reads CASSFRIDSYNEQFF. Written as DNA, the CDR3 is TGTGCCAGCAGCTTCCGCATCGATAGCTACAATGAGCAGTTCTTC.

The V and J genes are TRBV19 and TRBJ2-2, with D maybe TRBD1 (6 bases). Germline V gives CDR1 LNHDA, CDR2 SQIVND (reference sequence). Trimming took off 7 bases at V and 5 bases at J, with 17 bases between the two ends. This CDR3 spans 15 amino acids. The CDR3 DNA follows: TGTGCCAGTATGGAACAGGGTATAGGGACCGGGGAGCTGTTTTTT. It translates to CASMEQGIGTGELFF.

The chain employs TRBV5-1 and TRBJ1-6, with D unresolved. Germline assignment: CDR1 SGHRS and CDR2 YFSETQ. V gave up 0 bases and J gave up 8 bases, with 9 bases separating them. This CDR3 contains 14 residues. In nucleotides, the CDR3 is TGCGCCAGCAGCTTGGAGTCGGGTGATTCACCCCTCCACTTT. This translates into CASSLESGDSPLHF.

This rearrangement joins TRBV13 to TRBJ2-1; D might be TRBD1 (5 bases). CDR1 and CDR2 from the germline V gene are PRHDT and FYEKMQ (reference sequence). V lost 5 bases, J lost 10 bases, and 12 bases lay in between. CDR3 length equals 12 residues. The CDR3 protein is CASSPGRGEQFF. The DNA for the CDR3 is TGTGCCAGCAGCCCAGGGCGAGGAGAGCAGTTCTTC.

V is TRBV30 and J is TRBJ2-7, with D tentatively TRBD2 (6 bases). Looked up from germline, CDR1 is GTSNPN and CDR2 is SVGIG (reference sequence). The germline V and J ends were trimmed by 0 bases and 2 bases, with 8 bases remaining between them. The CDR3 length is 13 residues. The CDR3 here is CAWSVRGTYEQYF. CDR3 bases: TGTGCCTGGAGTGTACGGGGGACCTACGAGCAGTACTTC.